This T cell receptor (beta chain) was sequenced during a study of glioma-infiltrating T cells after dendritic cell vaccination. Study information: Treatment, given 2003 to 2012, was autologous tumor lysate-pulsed dendritic cell vaccination. At biweekly intervals, patients got three intradermal dendritic cell vaccine injections.

Here immunoSEQ multiplex PCR was the method, and the copy in TCRdb shows in-frame clones only, minus some. The table has approximately 67,000 clones, about four fifths seen once. CDR3 length: 16 residues. Germline V gene sequence: CDR1 SEHNR, CDR2 FQNEAQ (reference sequence). With V trimmed by 1 base and J by 2 bases, 4 bases remained unmatched. Sequences were derived from blood, sampled before dendritic cell vaccination. The receptor's source is a human donor with glioblastoma. This rearrangement joins TRBV7-9 to TRBJ1-2; 10 bases fit TRBD1. CDR3 loop: CASSLGGTGENYGYTF. The CDR3 nucleotides read TGTGCCAGCAGCTTAGGTGGGACAGGGGAAAACTATGGCTACACCTTC. The full variable domain, with the rest looked up from reference TRBV7-9 and TRBJ1-2, is DTGVSQNPRHKITKRGQNVTFRCDPISEHNRLYWYRQTLGQGPEFLTYFQNEAQLEKSRLLSDRFSAERPKGSFSTLEIQRTEQGDSAMYLCASSLGGTGENYGYTFGSGTRLTVV.